What follows describes a single T cell receptor beta chain. Its antigen is not identified. PBMCs provided sorted CD4+ and CD8+ T cells. These data are taken from a study of CD8+ T cells in alopecia areata. Trimming stripped 4 bases from V and 4 bases from J, with 10 bases between. The CDR3 spans 12 residues. Looked up from germline, CDR1 is SQVTM and CDR2 is ANQGSEA. Following RNA extraction, reverse transcription yielded cDNA that acted as the sequencing template. Assay used: immunoSEQ multiplex PCR; TCRdb lists only in-frame clones, some missing. The table has 95,000 to 120,000 clones, 55% to 75% seen once; the top ten hold more than 20%. Findings and caveats of the study: Especially in alopecia totalis/universalis, lesional scalp showed greater clonality than normal scalp did.

The chain has TRBV29-1 and TRBJ1-2; maybe TRBD1 (6 bases). Sequences were obtained from CD8+ T cells sorted from blood. This TCR derives from a human donor in good health. The CDR3 reads CSVAGDSYGYTF. In DNA form, the CDR3 reads TGCAGCGTTGCAGGGGACTCCTATGGCTACACCTTC.